The TCR beta chain described here comes from a study of beta chain features in type 1 diabetes. Whole-study results and caveats: People with Type 1 diabetes carried modestly yet significantly shorter TCRB CDR3s in all four CD4+ subsets. Whether HLA type influences TCRB rearrangement remained unresolved here.

On average, the one heparinised blood draw given by each donor was about 100 mL. This clone was recorded a few times. The antigen remains unidentified. Every bit of the isolated RNA underwent reverse transcription, so sequencing read expressed TCRB transcripts. Reads from naive, central memory and regulatory T cell samples averaged about 3.9 million. Using immunoSEQ multiplex PCR, the repertoire was profiled, and TCRdb retains in-frame clones only, with some absent. The sample records 95,000 to 150,000 clones, 16% being singletons. This sequence originates from a man in his thirties or forties with type 1 diabetes. The sample comprised central memory CD4+ T cells from blood.

CDR3 in amino acids: CASSPSGRPLHF. DNA for the CDR3: TGCGCCAGCAGTCCTTCCGGCAGGCCCCTCCACTTT. The chain couples TRBV23-1 to TRBJ1-6; D is undetermined. TRBV23-1 is reported as an ORF; its role is uncertain. The CDR3 consists of 12 residues. Trimming took 4 bases from V and 13 from J, leaving 11 bases between them.